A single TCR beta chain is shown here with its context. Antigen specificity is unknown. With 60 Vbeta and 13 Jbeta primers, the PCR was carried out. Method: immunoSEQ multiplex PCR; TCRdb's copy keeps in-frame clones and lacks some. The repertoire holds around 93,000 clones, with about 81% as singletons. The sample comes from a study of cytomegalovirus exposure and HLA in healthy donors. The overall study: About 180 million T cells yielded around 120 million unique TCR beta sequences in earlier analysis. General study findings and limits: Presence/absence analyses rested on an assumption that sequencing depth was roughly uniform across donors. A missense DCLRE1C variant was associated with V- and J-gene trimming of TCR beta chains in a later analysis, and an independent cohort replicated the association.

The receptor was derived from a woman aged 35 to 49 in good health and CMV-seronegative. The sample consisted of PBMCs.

CDR3: CASSQDGAGFYEQYF. DNA of the CDR3: TGTGCCAGCAGCCAAGATGGAGCGGGGTTCTACGAGCAGTACTTC. The chain joins TRBV14 to TRBJ2-7; 7 positions match TRBD2. This CDR3 has 15 amino acids. V gave up 0 bases and J gave up 3 bases; unmatched junction bases: 5. Germline lookup yields CDR1 SGHDN and CDR2 FVKESK.